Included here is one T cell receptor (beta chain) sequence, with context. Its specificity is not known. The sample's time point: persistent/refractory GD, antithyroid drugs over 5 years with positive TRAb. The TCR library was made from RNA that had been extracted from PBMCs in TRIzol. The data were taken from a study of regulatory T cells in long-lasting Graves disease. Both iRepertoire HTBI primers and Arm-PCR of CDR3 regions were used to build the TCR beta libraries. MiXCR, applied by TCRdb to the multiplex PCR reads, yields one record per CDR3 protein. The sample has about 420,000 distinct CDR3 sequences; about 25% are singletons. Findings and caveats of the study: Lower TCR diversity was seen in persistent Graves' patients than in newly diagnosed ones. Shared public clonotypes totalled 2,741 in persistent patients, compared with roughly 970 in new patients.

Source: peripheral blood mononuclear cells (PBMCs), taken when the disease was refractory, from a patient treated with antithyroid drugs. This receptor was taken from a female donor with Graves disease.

CDR3 in amino acids: CASSLKEQSYQPQHF. CDR3 sequence (DNA): TGCGCCAGCAGCCTAAAGGAACAGAGTTATCAGCCCCAGCATTTT. V usage is TRBV4-1 and J usage is TRBJ1-5, with no clear D. CDR1 and CDR2 from the germline V gene are MGHRA and YSYEKL. This CDR3 is 15 amino acids long. The ends were cut back, 4 bases at V and 5 bases at J, with 15 bases in the middle.